What follows are 4 T cell receptor beta chains derived from one specimen sequenced in a study of low-dose radiotherapy and immunotherapy resistance in tumors. First-strand cDNA relied on TRAV- and TRBV-specific primers spanning alpha and beta chains. The authors amplified TCRs for about 20 PCR cycles with a constant-region primer and a V-primer adapter. TCRdb re-called the reads through MiXCR, storing one row per CDR3 protein. Of 100,000 or so distinct CDR3 sequences in the sample, 9.4% were seen once. The time point denotes: before trial treatment. The material sequenced was PBMCs, taken before treatment. The receptor set was obtained from a male donor with prostate cancer.

As concerns this clonotype: A clone one base away is much larger, so this may be a read error. DNA for the CDR3: TGTGCCTGGAGTGCAGGGGGAAACTATGGCTACACCTTC. Protein sequence: CAWSAGGNYGYTF. The chain is built from TRBV30 and TRBJ1-2, with 7 nucleotides matching TRBD1. Germline lookup yields CDR1 GTSNPN and CDR2 SVGIG (reference sequence). The V gene end was trimmed by 1 base and the J gene end by 2 bases; junction bases not matched to a gene: 1. The CDR3 is 13 amino acids.

This clonotype showed up many times. The CDR3 bases are TGTGCCAGCAGCCCCCCGGGACACTACTATGGCTACACCTTC. Its translation is CASSPPGHYYGYTF. The V and J genes are TRBV7-9 and TRBJ1-2; D possibly corresponds to TRBD1 (6 bases). With 5 bases removed from V and 3 bases from J, the gap between germline ends came to 13 bases. Germline-derived CDR1 and CDR2 are SEHNR and FQNEAQ (reference sequence). The CDR3 spans 14 residues.

At least ten counts were recorded for this clonotype. The chain combines TRBV28 with TRBJ2-1; a weak D match, TRBD1 (6 bases). Germline lookup yields CDR1 MDHEN and CDR2 SYDVKM. Trimming removed 2 bases at V and 0 bases at J, with 8 bases between. The CDR3 has 15 amino acids. The CDR3 bases are TGTGCCAGCAGTTTAAAAGGGGGCTCCTACAATGAGCAGTTCTTC. It is translated as CASSLKGGSYNEQFF.

A remark on this clonotype: Only one base separates this from a far larger clonotype, so it likely reflects a read error. The CDR3, as DNA: TGCAGCGTTGACGGTCCTGGGGGGCCTTACGAGCAGTTCTTC. This encodes CSVDGPGGPYEQFF. The chain uses TRBV29-1 and TRBJ2-1; D assignment may be TRBD1 or TRBD2 (6 bases each). CDR1 and CDR2 from the germline V gene are SQVTM and ANQGSEA. With 3 bases removed from V and 10 bases from J, the gap between germline ends came to 19 bases. This CDR3 spans 14 amino acids.